These 20 T cell receptor beta chains originate from one sample sequenced in a study of T cell responses to AZD1222 COVID-19 vaccine. The table came from immunoSEQ multiplex PCR; TCRdb's copy has only in-frame clones and leaves some out. The table has about 56,000 clones, 70% to 90% seen once. The material was peripheral blood, obtained on day 0 of AZD1222 vaccination. These receptors were taken from an adult in good health.

On this clone itself: Germline and junction disagree at one end, which may indicate a read error. The chain recombines TRBV5-1 with TRBJ1-2, with 9 bases identical to TRBD1. Looked up from germline, CDR1 is SGHRS and CDR2 is YFSETQ. This CDR3 spans 15 amino acids. CDR3: CASSPLTGGSYKADF. As DNA, the CDR3 is TGCGCCAGCAGCCCGTTAACAGGGGGCTCCTACAAAGCGGACTTC.

CDR3 nucleotide sequence: TGCAGCGTTCTGGGGACAGGGGCAACTAATGAAAAACTGTTTTTT. It is translated as CSVLGTGATNEKLFF. The V gene is TRBV29-1, the J gene TRBJ1-4, with 10 bases fitting TRBD1. V trimming: 5 bases; J trimming: 0 bases; junction bases outside the gene matches: 3. Germline V gives CDR1 SQVTM, CDR2 ANQGSEA. This CDR3 spans 15 amino acids.

This clone was observed once. V and J are TRBV5-1 and TRBJ2-5; 8 bases match TRBD1. Germline CDR1 and CDR2: SGHRS and YFSETQ. V was pared by 4 bases and J by 4 bases, with 6 bases of the junction left unmatched. This CDR3 is built from 14 residues. The CDR3 DNA sequence: TGCGCCAGCAGCCGTGGACAGGGAGCAGAGACCCAGTACTTC. Its translation is CASSRGQGAETQYF.

This chain joins TRBV2 and TRBJ1-2; D gene uncertain. This CDR3 has 12 amino acids. CDR1 SNHLY and CDR2 FYNNEI come from the germline V gene. Trimming stripped 6 bases from V and 0 bases from J, with 5 bases between. CDR3 amino acids: CASSETNYGYTF. As DNA, the CDR3 is TGTGCCAGCAGCGAGACTAACTATGGCTACACCTTC. Full variable domain (outside the CDR3, taken from reference TRBV2 and TRBJ1-2): EPEVTQTPSHQVTQMGQEVILRCVPISNHLYFYWYRQILGQKVEFLVSFYNNEISEKSEIFDDQFSVERPDGSNFTLKIRSTKLEDSAMYFCASSETNYGYTFGSGTRLTVV.

This chain connects TRBV28 to TRBJ2-1; D could derive from TRBD1 or TRBD2 (5 bases each). Germline CDR1 and CDR2: MDHEN and SYDVKM. Trimming shortened V by 2 bases and J by 2 bases, and 16 bases separated the two germline ends. The CDR3 extends over 17 amino acids. The CDR3 DNA is TGTGCCAGCAGTTTAGGTCCGGGACGCTCACCCTACAATGAGCAGTTCTTC. Residues: CASSLGPGRSPYNEQFF.

This clone came up once. The chain's CDR3 is CASSLGLAAETQYF. CDR3 sequence (DNA): TGTGCCAGCAGCTTAGGACTAGCGGCGGAGACCCAGTACTTC. The chain carries TRBV7-2 and TRBJ2-5, with 9 bases aligning to TRBD2. The V gene end was trimmed by 1 base and the J gene end by 5 bases; junction bases not matched to a gene: 2. The CDR3 spans 14 residues. CDR1 SGHTA and CDR2 FQGNSA come from the germline V gene.

A single count supports this clone. The V and J genes are TRBV7-9 and TRBJ1-2, with 7 bases lining up with TRBD1. The V and J ends lost 1 base and 7 bases, in that order; junction bases with no gene match: 6. In germline, CDR1 is SEHNR, CDR2 FQNEAQ (reference sequence). This CDR3 comprises 14 residues. CDR3 DNA: TGTGCCAGCAGCTTAGGCGGCAGGGGGGTTGGCTACACCTTC. It is translated as CASSLGGRGVGYTF.

The chain is built from TRBV28 and TRBJ1-1, with 7 bases matching TRBD1. Germline CDR1 MDHEN, CDR2 SYDVKM. V lost 6 bases, J lost 3 bases, and 13 bases stayed unmatched. The CDR3 is 16 residues long. The CDR3, as DNA: TGTGCCAGCAGCACACAACTGGACAGGCTTGACACTGAAGCTTTCTTT. It codes for CASSTQLDRLDTEAFF. The entire variable domain, with the rest obtained from reference TRBV28 and TRBJ1-1, is as follows: DVKVTQSSRYLVKRTGEKVFLECVQDMDHENMFWYRQDPGLGLRLIYFSYDVKMKEKGDIPEGYSVSREKKERFSLILESASTNQTSMYLCASSTQLDRLDTEAFFGQGTRLTVV.

The chain employs TRBV5-1 and TRBJ1-2; possibly TRBD1 for D (6 bases). CDR3 length: 15 amino acids. V was shortened by 0 bases and J by 4 bases, with 13 bases between the two germline ends. CDR1 is SGHRS and CDR2 is YFSETQ in the germline V gene. CDR3 sequence reads: CASSLAVGTIYGYTF. CDR3 coding DNA: TGCGCCAGCAGCTTGGCCGTGGGGACAATCTATGGCTACACCTTC.

The rearrangement uses TRBV9 and TRBJ2-2; 7 nucleotides line up with TRBD2. The CDR3 extends over 14 amino acids. V shed 0 bases and J 10 bases; nucleotides not matched to a gene: 6. Germline V gene sequence: CDR1 SGDLS, CDR2 YYNGEE. The DNA of the CDR3 is TGTGCCAGCAGCGTAGGTGATAGCGGGCTGGAGCTGTTTTTT. This encodes CASSVGDSGLELFF.

The chain couples TRBV28 to TRBJ2-7; 12 bases fit TRBD2. The CDR3 runs 13 residues. Trimming took 8 bases from V and 2 from J; bases not matched to a gene: 1. Germline lookup yields CDR1 MDHEN and CDR2 SYDVKM. CDR3 protein: CASPSGRAYEQYF. In nucleotides, the CDR3 is TGTGCCAGCCCTAGCGGGAGGGCCTACGAGCAGTACTTC.

The chain links TRBV11-2 to TRBJ1-5; D gene uncertain. Germline V CDR1 and CDR2: SGHAT, FQNNGV. The V end lost 4 bases, the J end lost 13 bases, and 11 bases lay between the germline ends. CDR3 size: 11 residues. The CDR3 here is CASSSGWQQHF. CDR3 DNA: TGTGCCAGCAGCTCCGGTTGGCAGCAGCATTTT.

CDR3 sequence (DNA): TGTGCCAGCAGCCCGGCGCTAGCGGGGGGGACCCAGTACTTC. It specifies CASSPALAGGTQYF. The V and J genes are TRBV11-2 and TRBJ2-5; TRBD2 matches 11 bases. V lost 5 bases and J lost 7; bases outside the gene matches: 6. This CDR3 region has 14 residues. Germline V gives CDR1 SGHAT, CDR2 FQNNGV.

This chain connects TRBV3-1 (or the pseudogene TRBV3-2) to TRBJ2-1; TRBD2 is a possible D gene (6 bases). This CDR3 is 13 amino acids long. The ends were cut back, 4 bases at V and 6 bases at J, with 10 bases in the middle. CDR1 and CDR2 from the germline V gene are LGHDT and YNNKEL (reference sequence). CDR3 sequence reads: CASSLLSGNEQFF. CDR3 coding DNA: TGTGCCAGCAGCCTCCTTAGCGGCAATGAGCAGTTCTTC.

The V call is TRBV13, the J call TRBJ2-1; 9 bases line up with TRBD2. The CDR3 runs 13 residues. With 7 bases clipped from V and 8 bases from J, the junction kept 6 bases outside the gene matches. Germline loops: CDR1 PRHDT, CDR2 FYEKMQ (reference sequence). The chain's CDR3 is CASMLAGVHEQFF. CDR3 coding DNA: TGTGCCAGCATGTTAGCGGGAGTTCATGAGCAGTTCTTC.

The V call is TRBV5-4, the J call TRBJ2-5; 7 bases map to TRBD2. The CDR3 covers 14 residues. The germline V gene has CDR1 SGHNT and CDR2 YYREEE (reference sequence). The V gene end was trimmed by 4 bases and the J gene end by 4 bases; junction bases not matched to a gene: 7. This chain's CDR3 is CASSQQRDLETQYF. As DNA, the CDR3 is TGTGCCAGCAGCCAGCAGCGGGACTTAGAGACCCAGTACTTC.

This clone has just one count. The genes are TRBV10-3 and TRBJ1-6; weak D call: TRBD1 (6 bases). V shed 8 bases and J shed 7 bases, with 12 bases lying between them. Germline CDR1 reads ENHRY; CDR2 reads SYGVKD. The CDR3 totals 13 residues. Here the CDR3 DNA reads TGTGCCATCGCTGGACAGACCAATTCACCCCTCCACTTT. Translating gives CAIAGQTNSPLHF.

The rearrangement uses TRBV7-2 and TRBJ2-3; 12 bases align to TRBD2. V gave up 5 bases and J gave up 6 bases; unmatched junction bases: 9. The CDR3 has 16 residues. Per the germline V gene, CDR1 is SGHTA and CDR2 is FQGNSA. CDR3 nucleotides: TGTGCCAGCAGCACGCGACTAGCGGGAGCTGGGGATACGCAGTATTTT. Amino acids: CASSTRLAGAGDTQYF.

V is TRBV15 and J is TRBJ1-3; TRBD1 aligns across 7 bases. The CDR3 is made up of 17 amino acids. Trimming took 5 bases from V and 4 from J; bases not matched to a gene: 14. From germline, CDR1 is LNHNV and CDR2 YYDKDF (reference sequence). The CDR3 region is CATSPRIRGPTGNTIYF. The CDR3 DNA follows: TGTGCCACCAGCCCTCGTATAAGGGGGCCAACAGGAAACACCATATATTTT.

This chain uses TRBV28 with TRBJ1-4; 12 bases map to TRBD1. Trimming at V came to 5 bases and at J to 7 bases, leaving 8 bases not matched to a gene. This CDR3 spans 16 amino acids. Germline loops: CDR1 MDHEN, CDR2 SYDVKM. The CDR3 sequence: CASSTGTGGRGEKLFF. The CDR3 DNA reads TGTGCCAGCAGTACCGGGACAGGGGGCCGAGGTGAAAAACTGTTTTTT.